This T cell receptor beta chain derives from a study of T cells in Graves' hyperthyroidism and ophthalmopathy. Germline values: CDR1 SEHNR, CDR2 FQNEAQ (reference sequence). This CDR3 spans 15 amino acids. The trim removed 6 bases at V and 3 bases at J, leaving 10 bases unmatched. Amplified TCR beta CDR3 regions came from RNA transcripts. TCR CDR3 regions were first amplified by RT-PCR with HTBI primers. Using its own MiXCR run on the multiplex PCR reads, TCRdb lists one record per CDR3 protein. The data hold hundreds of thousands of distinct CDR3 sequences, with 15% to 20% observed a single time. The source of this sequence is a woman aged 25 to 45 with Graves' hyperthyroidism. The sequenced sample was blood. This chain links TRBV7-9 with TRBJ2-7; 8 nucleotides match TRBD1. The DNA of the CDR3 is TGTGCCAGCAGTTCTTTCCTTGGACAGGGCTACGAGCAGTACTTC. Amino acids: CASSSFLGQGYEQYF.